Listed here is a single TCR beta chain. Sequencing used immunoSEQ multiplex PCR; TCRdb keeps in-frame clones, though not all of them. The sample lists 220,000 or so clones; roughly 83% were seen once. The data were obtained in a study of cytomegalovirus exposure and HLA in healthy donors. CDR3 size: 15 residues. V lost 3 bases and J lost 4; bases outside the gene matches: 6. Germline values: CDR1 KGHSH, CDR2 LQKENI. This sequence originates from a woman aged 25-40 years in good health and CMV-seropositive. The rearrangement joins TRBV18 to TRBJ2-1; 7 bases are a match to TRBD1. Sequenced material: PBMCs. Here the CDR3 reads CASSPRDSLYNEQFF. For the CDR3, the DNA is TGTGCCAGCTCACCCAGGGACAGCCTATACAATGAGCAGTTCTTC. Together with reference TRBV18 and TRBJ2-1, the CDR3 gives the full variable domain: NAGVMQNPRHLVRRRGQEARLRCSPMKGHSHVYWYRQLPEEGLKFMVYLQKENIIDESGMPKERFSAEFPKEGPSILRIQQVVRGDSAAYFCASSPRDSLYNEQFFGPGTRLTVL.